The 10 T cell receptor beta chains listed next were all sequenced from one sample in a study of OX40 agonist ivuxolimab in advanced cancers. Clones were read by immunoSEQ multiplex PCR, and TCRdb kept only the in-frame ones, dropping some. This sample has some 65,000 clones; around 84% occur once, and the top ten carry roughly 4%. The sequenced sample was CD4+ or CD8+ T cells sorted from blood, obtained in a trial of the OX40 agonist ivuxolimab. These receptors were obtained from an adult with an advanced solid tumor such as melanoma, head and neck, liver or kidney cancer.

This clone occurred a few times. Other DNA sequences in the same sample also yield this CDR3. This sequence joins TRBV5-1 and TRBJ2-2; 9 bases agree with TRBD1. J gave up 2 bases and V 3 bases, and 2 bases lay outside the gene matches. The CDR3 length is 15 residues. Germline V lookup: CDR1 SGHRS, CDR2 YFSETQ. In nucleotides, the CDR3 is TGCGCCAGCAGCTCGGGACAGGGTAACACCGGGGAGCTGTTTTTT. Its protein product is CASSSGQGNTGELFF.

This clone has just a few counts. The V call is TRBV2, the J call TRBJ1-6; D uncertain. The V end lost 1 base, the J end lost 8 bases, and 3 bases lay between the germline ends. Germline CDR1 is SNHLY and CDR2 is FYNNEI. This CDR3 spans 12 amino acids. The CDR3 DNA reads as TGTGCCAGCAGTGAAGGGGATTCACCCCTCCACTTT. Protein: CASSEGDSPLHF. The whole variable domain, filled in from reference TRBV2 and TRBJ1-6, reads EPEVTQTPSHQVTQMGQEVILRCVPISNHLYFYWYRQILGQKVEFLVSFYNNEISEKSEIFDDQFSVERPDGSNFTLKIRSTKLEDSAMYFCASSEGDSPLHFGNGTRLTVT.

This chain connects TRBV7-2 to TRBJ2-1; 8 positions match TRBD2. The germline V gene encodes CDR1 SGHTA and CDR2 FQGNSA. The CDR3 has 17 amino acids. After removal of 5 bases from V and 8 bases from J, the junction contained 17 bases not matched to a gene. For the CDR3, the DNA is TGTGCCAGCAGCAGGAGATGGGACGGGGGGGCTCGCGATGAGCAGTTCTTC. This encodes CASSRRWDGGARDEQFF.

The J gene is TRBJ2-5, the V gene TRBV5-1, with 7 nucleotides matching TRBD2. The end of the DNA fits TRBJ2-7 better, so the J call may be wrong. Germline CDR1 SGHRS, CDR2 YFSETQ. The CDR3 has 15 residues. CDR3 nucleotide sequence: TGCGCCAGCAGCTTGGACATCGGGACTATGAACGAGCAGTACTTC. This encodes CASSLDIGTMNEQYF.

The V and J genes are TRBV30 and TRBJ2-7, with 9 positions matching TRBD1. V lost 0 bases and J lost 5; bases outside the gene matches: 11. This CDR3 is built from 16 residues. Germline CDR1 is GTSNPN and CDR2 is SVGIG (reference sequence). The CDR3 nucleotides are TGTGCCTGGAGTGTAGGTTGGGGACAGGGAGGGCACGAGCAGTACTTC. This translates into CAWSVGWGQGGHEQYF.

The chain employs TRBV13 and TRBJ1-5, with D unresolved. V was shortened by 2 bases and J by 3 bases, with 8 bases between the two germline ends. This CDR3 comprises 14 residues. Germline V lookup: CDR1 PRHDT, CDR2 FYEKMQ (reference sequence). Here the CDR3 reads CASSLRSDNQPQHF. DNA for the CDR3: TGTGCCAGCAGCTTAAGGTCAGACAATCAGCCCCAGCATTTT.

This clone was seen once. The rearrangement joins TRBV5-1 to TRBJ2-3; possibly TRBD2 for D (6 bases). V was cut by 4 bases and J by 4 bases, with 13 bases left in between. Per germline, CDR1 SGHRS and CDR2 YFSETQ. The CDR3 consists of 14 residues. The CDR3 DNA reads TGCGCCAGCAGCGAGACGGGAGATTCAGATACGCAGTATTTT. It encodes CASSETGDSDTQYF.

This clone was observed a few times. The chain recombines TRBV29-1 with TRBJ2-7; D is tentatively TRBD1 or TRBD2 (5 bases each). Germline CDR1 and CDR2: SQVTM and ANQGSEA. V lost 6 bases and J 3 bases, leaving 15 bases between the germline ends. The CDR3 totals 13 residues. The CDR3 here is CSVRTGLYYEQYF. CDR3 sequence (DNA): TGCAGCGTCAGAACGGGGCTATACTACGAGCAGTACTTC.

The J gene is TRBJ2-3, the V gene TRBV18; TRBD1 might be the D (5 bases). The CDR3 covers 14 residues. V was trimmed by 6 bases and J by 3 bases, leaving 13 bases between them. Germline V gene lookup returns CDR1 KGHSH and CDR2 LQKENI. CDR3 nucleotide sequence: TGTGCCAGCTCTCAAGGGGTAGGAACAGATACGCAGTATTTT. Protein: CASSQGVGTDTQYF.

The chain recombines TRBV7-9 with TRBJ2-7; a weak D match, TRBD2 (6 bases). The V gene's germline CDR1 is SEHNR and CDR2 FQNEAQ (reference sequence). V lost 5 bases and J lost 4, with 15 bases in between. The CDR3 has 14 amino acids. The CDR3 region is CASSPPGTFYEQYF. The CDR3 coding sequence is TGTGCCAGCAGCCCCCCCGGGACTTTTTACGAGCAGTACTTC. The whole variable domain, filled in from reference TRBV7-9 and TRBJ2-7, reads DTGVSQNPRHKITKRGQNVTFRCDPISEHNRLYWYRQTLGQGPEFLTYFQNEAQLEKSRLLSDRFSAERPKGSFSTLEIQRTEQGDSAMYLCASSPPGTFYEQYFGPGTRLTVT.